These 27 T cell receptor beta chains were all obtained from the same sample, sequenced in a study of blood T cell repertoires in COVID-19. Measured with immunoSEQ multiplex PCR; TCRdb has only the in-frame clones, and not every one. The repertoire holds about 310,000 clones, around 91% seen once, with about 1% in the top ten. The sequencing sample was made of peripheral blood. Receptors were obtained from a woman between 40 and 55 years old with COVID-19, enrolled during active disease.

The CDR3 region has the DNA TGTGCCAGCCAAGGAGTGGCCCCCAGACGCGGGGAGCTGTTTTTT. As protein: CASQGVAPRRGELFF. V and J are TRBV19 and TRBJ2-2; D remains unclear. The CDR3 is 15 amino acids. Germline lookup yields CDR1 LNHDA and CDR2 SQIVND (reference sequence). Trimming cost V 9 bases and J 7 bases, with 21 bases left between them.

The chain is built from TRBV7-2 and TRBJ1-2; D is unclear. Germline values: CDR1 SGHTA, CDR2 FQGNSA. Trimming shortened V by 3 bases and J by 1 base, and 15 bases separated the two germline ends. This CDR3 contains 16 residues. The CDR3 sequence is CASSLEGWTLNYGYTF. CDR3 in DNA: TGTGCCAGCAGCTTGGAGGGATGGACCCTTAACTATGGCTACACCTTC.

V and J are TRBV5-4 and TRBJ1-1, with 7 bases fitting TRBD1. V shed 4 bases, J shed 3 bases, and the junction held 3 bases outside the gene matches. Germline assignment: CDR1 SGHNT and CDR2 YYREEE (reference sequence). CDR3 length: 13 residues. The CDR3 protein is CASSQTGYTEAFF. CDR3 bases: TGTGCCAGCAGCCAGACAGGGTACACTGAAGCTTTCTTT.

CDR3 amino acids: CASSLSRAGNTIYF. The DNA for the CDR3 is TGTGCCAGCAGTTTATCGCGAGCTGGAAACACCATATATTTT. The V gene is TRBV27, the J gene TRBJ1-3, with D hard to call. Germline CDR1 reads MNHEY; CDR2 reads SMNVEV (reference sequence). The CDR3 contains 14 residues. V shed 0 bases and J shed 2 bases, with 5 bases lying between them.

The chain combines TRBV7-8 with TRBJ2-5, with 7 bases matching TRBD1. V lost 5 bases and J lost 5; bases outside the gene matches: 8. CDR1 SGHVS and CDR2 FQNEAQ come from the germline V gene. The CDR3 is 14 amino acids. The CDR3 DNA reads TGTGCCAGCAGCACTTGGACAGGAGGCGAGACCCAGTACTTC. As protein: CASSTWTGGETQYF.

The chain joins TRBV4-2 to TRBJ1-1, with a weak D call TRBD1 (6 bases). The V gene's germline CDR1 is LGHNA and CDR2 YNFKEQ. The V gene lost 0 bases and the J gene lost 0 bases, with 14 bases spanning the gap. This CDR3 is built from 17 residues. CDR3 coding DNA: TGTGCCAGCAGCCAAGATGGGAGGGGGACAATGAACACTGAAGCTTTCTTT. Residues: CASSQDGRGTMNTEAFF.

The genes are TRBV7-2 and TRBJ2-1; D gene uncertain. The CDR3 is 13 residues long. Trimming took off 5 bases at V and 0 bases at J, with 5 bases between the two ends. Germline loops: CDR1 SGHTA, CDR2 FQGNSA. The CDR3 protein is CASSPGSYNEQFF. CDR3 nucleotide sequence: TGTGCCAGCAGCCCCGGCTCCTACAATGAGCAGTTCTTC. The entire variable domain, with the rest obtained from reference TRBV7-2 and TRBJ2-1, is as follows: GAGVSQSPSNKVTEKGKDVELRCDPISGHTALYWYRQSLGQGLEFLIYFQGNSAPDKSGLPSDRFSAERTGGSVSTLTIQRTQQEDSAVYLCASSPGSYNEQFFGPGTRLTVL.

This chain links TRBV30 with TRBJ1-1, with 8 bases matching TRBD1. The V and J ends lost 8 bases and 2 bases, in that order; junction bases with no gene match: 7. The CDR3 extends over 13 amino acids. Germline V gene data show CDR1 as GTSNPN and CDR2 as SVGIG (reference sequence). CDR3 amino acids: CAGQGRRNTEAFF. The CDR3 DNA follows: TGTGCCGGACAGGGAAGGCGAAACACTGAAGCTTTCTTT.

CDR3 region: CASSLDAITIQGYGYTF. CDR3 coding DNA: TGTGCCAGCAGCTTGGACGCAATAACTATCCAGGGCTATGGCTACACCTTC. The rearrangement uses TRBV5-4 and TRBJ1-2; D is perhaps TRBD1 (5 bases). Between the trimmed V and J ends, which lost 0 bases and 4 bases, there was a span of 19 bases. This CDR3 contains 17 residues. Germline-derived CDR1 and CDR2 are SGHNT and YYREEE (reference sequence).

The chain has TRBV29-1 and TRBJ1-4; 8 positions agree with TRBD1. The CDR3 loop spans 13 amino acids. V was clipped by 7 bases and J by 6 bases; unmatched bases: 7. CDR1 SQVTM and CDR2 ANQGSEA come from the germline V gene. CDR3: CSARQGNDEKLFF. The DNA of the CDR3 is TGCAGCGCCCGACAGGGGAATGATGAAAAACTGTTTTTT.

The gene calls are TRBV19 and TRBJ2-1, with 14 bases aligning to TRBD2. Germline lookup yields CDR1 LNHDA and CDR2 SQIVND (reference sequence). The CDR3 has 18 amino acids. V dropped 5 bases and J dropped 0; count of bases not matched to a gene: 6. CDR3 amino acids: CASSPRLAGGSSYNEQFF. The CDR3 nucleotides are TGTGCCAGTAGTCCGCGACTAGCGGGAGGGAGCTCCTACAATGAGCAGTTCTTC.

This rearrangement joins TRBV28 to TRBJ1-2; no definite D call. Between the trimmed V and J ends, which lost 1 base and 10 bases, there was a span of 13 bases. CDR1 is MDHEN, CDR2 SYDVKM, per germline. The CDR3 is 13 amino acids. The CDR3: CASSLSVVRAYTF. DNA of the CDR3: TGTGCCAGCAGTTTATCGGTAGTCCGCGCCTACACCTTC.

The V gene is TRBV10-1, the J gene TRBJ2-5, with TRBD1 matching over 7 bases. Germline CDR1 reads WNHNN; CDR2 reads SYGVQD (reference sequence). CDR3 length: 19 amino acids. V was pared by 9 bases and J by 0 bases, with 22 bases of the junction left unmatched. The CDR3 loop reads CARPSDRERFLWDQETQYF. The CDR3 DNA follows: TGCGCCAGACCATCCGACAGGGAAAGGTTTTTGTGGGACCAAGAGACCCAGTACTTC.

The chain uses TRBV7-6 and TRBJ2-2; perhaps TRBD2 as D (6 bases). This CDR3 has 18 amino acids. Trimming stripped 5 bases from V and 0 bases from J, with 19 bases between. The germline V gene has CDR1 SGHVS and CDR2 FNYEAQ. CDR3 protein: CASSIRLGVAANTGELFF. The CDR3 DNA is TGTGCCAGCAGCATCCGGCTGGGGGTAGCGGCGAACACCGGGGAGCTGTTTTTT.

This clone was seen only a few times. The chain has TRBV20-1 and TRBJ1-2; possible D gene TRBD1, 5 bases. The CDR3 extends over 14 amino acids. In germline, CDR1 is DFQATT, CDR2 SNEGSKA (reference sequence). Trimming removed 3 bases from V and 6 bases from J, with 17 bases in between. CDR3 sequence: CSASDPPGADGYTF. The CDR3 nucleotides read TGCAGTGCTAGTGATCCTCCTGGGGCCGATGGCTACACCTTC.

This chain connects TRBV11-2 to TRBJ2-2, with 11 bases fitting TRBD2. This CDR3 contains 16 residues. V dropped 4 bases and J dropped 0; count of bases not matched to a gene: 1. Germline loops: CDR1 SGHAT, CDR2 FQNNGV. CDR3 in DNA: TGTGCCAGCAGCTGGGGACTAGCGGCGAACACCGGGGAGCTGTTTTTT. This encodes CASSWGLAANTGELFF.

V and J are TRBV5-1 and TRBJ2-1; D possibly corresponds to TRBD2 (5 bases). The CDR3 is 17 residues long. V lost 1 base and J 6 bases, leaving 20 bases between the germline ends. The germline gives CDR1 SGHRS, CDR2 YFSETQ. CDR3 DNA: TGCGCCAGCAGCTTGATAACCGGGGTGCCTCCTACCAATGAGCAGTTCTTC. Translated, it gives CASSLITGVPPTNEQFF.

This sequence joins TRBV28 and TRBJ1-1; a weak D match, TRBD1 (6 bases). V dropped 8 bases and J dropped 0 bases, with 13 bases sitting between them. Germline V gene sequence: CDR1 MDHEN, CDR2 SYDVKM. The CDR3 consists of 14 residues. The CDR3 protein is CASYRQAMNTEAFF. The CDR3 region has the DNA TGTGCCAGCTATAGACAGGCCATGAACACTGAAGCTTTCTTT.

There are a few counts of this clone. This chain joins TRBV10-3 and TRBJ1-1; D is perhaps TRBD1 (5 bases). The CDR3 sequence is 14 residues long. Germline assignment: CDR1 ENHRY and CDR2 SYGVKD. Trimming removed 6 bases at V and 4 bases at J, with 15 bases between. CDR3 amino acids: CAISGSGGGTEAFF. The CDR3, as DNA: TGTGCCATCAGCGGGTCGGGGGGAGGCACTGAAGCTTTCTTT.

The rearrangement links TRBV28 to TRBJ1-2, with 8 positions matching TRBD1. With 5 bases clipped from V and 6 bases from J, the junction kept 17 bases outside the gene matches. In germline, CDR1 is MDHEN, CDR2 SYDVKM. The CDR3 sequence is 17 residues long. CDR3 in amino acids: CASSPGVRDRHQNGYTF. CDR3 sequence (DNA): TGTGCCAGCAGTCCAGGGGTGAGGGACAGGCACCAAAATGGCTACACCTTC.

A few counts support this clone. CDR3 sequence (DNA): TGCGCCAGCAGCCAAGGGTGGACGGACGGGACTAGCGGGTACAATGAGCAGTTCTTC. Its translation is CASSQGWTDGTSGYNEQFF. This sequence joins TRBV4-3 and TRBJ2-1; 12 positions agree with TRBD2. Germline lookup yields CDR1 LGHNA and CDR2 YSLEER. CDR3 length equals 19 residues. V gave up 1 base and J gave up 4 bases; unmatched junction bases: 11.

The chain combines TRBV7-2 with TRBJ1-4; 7 positions agree with TRBD1. The germline V gene encodes CDR1 SGHTA and CDR2 FQGNSA. With V trimmed by 5 bases and J by 3 bases, 3 bases remained unmatched. The CDR3 runs 14 residues. This chain's CDR3 is CASSRGTANEKLFF. CDR3 nucleotides: TGTGCCAGCAGCCGCGGGACAGCTAATGAAAAACTGTTTTTT.

The chain recombines TRBV20-1 with TRBJ2-1; 9 bases align to TRBD2. CDR1 is DFQATT, CDR2 SNEGSKA, per germline (reference sequence). Trimming cost V 3 bases and J 6 bases; bases outside gene matches: 6. The CDR3 totals 14 residues. Here the CDR3 reads CSASGLAGLNEQFF. Here the CDR3 DNA reads TGCAGTGCTAGTGGCCTAGCGGGACTCAATGAGCAGTTCTTC.

The CDR3 DNA is TGTGCCAGCAGTGAGCGGGAATACACTGAAGCTTTCTTT. It codes for CASSEREYTEAFF. V gene TRBV6-1 combines with J gene TRBJ1-1; D is unresolved. With 3 bases removed from V and 3 bases from J, the gap between germline ends came to 8 bases. The CDR3 has 13 residues. Germline V CDR1 and CDR2: MNHNS, SASEGT.

The CDR3 nucleotides are TGTGCCAGCAGCTTAACTTTCAGGGCCCCGGGGGCCGGGGAGCTGTTTTTT. Its protein is CASSLTFRAPGAGELFF. The rearrangement uses TRBV7-3 and TRBJ2-2; D is perhaps TRBD2 (6 bases). CDR1 SGHTA and CDR2 FQGTGA come from the germline V gene. Trimming cost V 0 bases and J 6 bases, with 17 bases left between them. The CDR3 loop spans 17 amino acids.

V gene TRBV12-3 or TRBV12-4 combines with J gene TRBJ1-5; D not certain. The V gene lost 8 bases and the J gene lost 5 bases, with 10 bases spanning the gap. The length of the CDR3 is 12 residues. CDR3: CASGRGDQPQHF. The CDR3 DNA sequence: TGTGCCAGCGGCCGAGGTGATCAGCCCCAGCATTTT.

The rearrangement links TRBV28 to TRBJ1-2, with D possibly matching TRBD1 (6 bases). The CDR3 length is 15 residues. Trimming pared 6 bases from V and 0 bases from J, leaving 14 bases between. CDR1 and CDR2 from the germline V gene are MDHEN and SYDVKM. The CDR3 nucleotides read TGTGCCAGCAGAGAACCGGGACAAGCTAACTATGGCTACACCTTC. Its protein is CASREPGQANYGYTF.